This T cell receptor (beta chain) was obtained from a study of blood T cell repertoires in COVID-19. Study-level information: COVID-19 samples, acute and convalescent, were from the United States, Italy and Spain. Sample material is recorded as cDNA or gDNA derived from T cells, B-cell-depleted T cells, or PBMCs.

Authors' processing steps: Estimated nucleated cell counts came from reference gene primer amplification. The data were produced by immunoSEQ multiplex PCR, yet TCRdb's version contains in-frame clones alone and is incomplete. That table furnishes V, J and clone size, whereas the DNA furnished D and trimming. The table has 50,000 to 60,000 clones, approximately 90% seen once. CDR1 is SNHLY, CDR2 FYNNEI, per germline. The CDR3 loop spans 14 amino acids. Losses at the gene ends were 6 bases for V and 6 bases for J; bases not matched to a gene: 8. Sequenced input: peripheral blood. V is TRBV2 and J is TRBJ1-2; TRBD1 matches at 9 bases. This receptor was taken from a man aged 55 to 70 with acute or convalescent COVID-19. CDR3 loop: CASSPPGQGNGYTF. CDR3 in DNA: TGTGCCAGCAGCCCCCCGGGACAGGGCAATGGCTACACCTTC.